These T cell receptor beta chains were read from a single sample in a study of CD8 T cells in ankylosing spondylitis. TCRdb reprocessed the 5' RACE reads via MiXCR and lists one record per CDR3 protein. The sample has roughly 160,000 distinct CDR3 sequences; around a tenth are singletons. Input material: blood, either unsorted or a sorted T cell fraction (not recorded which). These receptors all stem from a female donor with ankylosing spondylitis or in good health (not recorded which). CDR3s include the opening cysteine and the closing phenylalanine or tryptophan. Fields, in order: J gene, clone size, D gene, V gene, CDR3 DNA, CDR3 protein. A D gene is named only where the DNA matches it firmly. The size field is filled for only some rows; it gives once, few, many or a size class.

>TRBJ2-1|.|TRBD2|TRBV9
TGTGCCAGCAGCGTAGGAGCGGGAGCCTACAATGAGCAGTTCTTC
CASSVGAGAYNEQFF
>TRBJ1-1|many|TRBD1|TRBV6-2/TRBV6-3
TGTGCCAGCAGTCCGTTGGGGACAGGAGGCACTGAAGCTTTCTTT
CASSPLGTGGTEAFF
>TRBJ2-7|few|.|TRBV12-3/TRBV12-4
TGTGCCAGCAGCCCGTTTCGGGGCCTCTCCTACGAGCAGTACTTC
CASSPFRGLSYEQYF
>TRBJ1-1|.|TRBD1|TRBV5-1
TGCGCCAGCAGCTGGGCAGGGGGCGAGAGGGCTGAAGCTTTCTTT
CASSWAGGERAEAFF
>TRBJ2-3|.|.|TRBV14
TGTGCCAGCAGCCAAGTTTCGGGACGGTCCGCTACGCAGTATTTT
CASSQVSGRSATQYF
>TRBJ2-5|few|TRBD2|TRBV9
TGTGCCAGCAGCGTATCTAGCGGGGTACCAGAGACCCAGTACTTC
CASSVSSGVPETQYF
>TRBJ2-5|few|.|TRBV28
TGTGCCAGCAGCCCCCCAGGGAGCGAGACCCAGTACTTC
CASSPPGSETQYF
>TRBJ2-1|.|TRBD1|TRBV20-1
TGCAGTGCTACTCACAGGGGAGCCTACAATGAGCAGTTCTTC
CSATHRGAYNEQFF
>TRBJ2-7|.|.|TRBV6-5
TGTGCCAGCAGTTACGGGGGGCCAGAAGGGGAGCAGTACTTC
CASSYGGPEGEQYF
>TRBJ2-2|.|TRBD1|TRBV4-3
TGCGCCAGCAGCCAGACTTCGGGACAGGTCTTCACCGGGGAGCTGTTTTTT
CASSQTSGQVFTGELFF
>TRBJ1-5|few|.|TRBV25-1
TGTGCCAGCAGTGAATTCGGTTTGGGGAGCAATCAGCCCCAGCATTTT
CASSEFGLGSNQPQHF
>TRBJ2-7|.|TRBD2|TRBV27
TGTGCCAGCAGTCCTCGTGTCGGGGGGGTCTACGAGCAGTACTTC
CASSPRVGGVYEQYF
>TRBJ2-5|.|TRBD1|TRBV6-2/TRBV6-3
TGTGCCAGCAGTTTGGACAGGGAAGGAGAGACCCAGTACTTC
CASSLDREGETQYF